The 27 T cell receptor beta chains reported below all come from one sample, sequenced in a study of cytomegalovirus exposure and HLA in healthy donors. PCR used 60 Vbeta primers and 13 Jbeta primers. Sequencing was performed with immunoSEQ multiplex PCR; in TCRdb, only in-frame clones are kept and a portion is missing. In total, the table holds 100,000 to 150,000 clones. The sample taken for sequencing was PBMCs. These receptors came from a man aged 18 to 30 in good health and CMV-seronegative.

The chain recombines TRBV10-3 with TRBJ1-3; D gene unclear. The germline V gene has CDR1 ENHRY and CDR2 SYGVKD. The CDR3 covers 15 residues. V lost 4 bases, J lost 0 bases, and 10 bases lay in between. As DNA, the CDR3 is TGTGCCATCAGTGCCGACAAGAGCTCTGGAAACACCATATATTTT. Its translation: CAISADKSSGNTIYF.

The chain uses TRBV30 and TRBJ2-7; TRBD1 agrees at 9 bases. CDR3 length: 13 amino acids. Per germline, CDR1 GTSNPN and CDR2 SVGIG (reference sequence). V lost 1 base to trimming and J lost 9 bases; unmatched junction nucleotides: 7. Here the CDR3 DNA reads TGTGCCTGGAGTGGAGGGACAGGGTCTGTGCAGTACTTC. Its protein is CAWSGGTGSVQYF.

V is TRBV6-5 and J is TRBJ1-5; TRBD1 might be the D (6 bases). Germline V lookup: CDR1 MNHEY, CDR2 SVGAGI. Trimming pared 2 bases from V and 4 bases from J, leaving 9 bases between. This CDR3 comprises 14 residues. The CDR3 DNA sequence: TGTGCCAGCAGTTACGGACAGATAAATCAGCCCCAGCATTTT. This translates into CASSYGQINQPQHF.

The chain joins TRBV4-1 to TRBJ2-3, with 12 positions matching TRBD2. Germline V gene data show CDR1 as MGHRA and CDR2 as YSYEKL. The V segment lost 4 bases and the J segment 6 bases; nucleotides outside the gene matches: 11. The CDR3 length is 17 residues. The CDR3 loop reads CASSREGTSGPGDTQYF. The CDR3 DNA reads TGCGCCAGCAGCCGGGAAGGGACTAGCGGGCCCGGGGATACGCAGTATTTT.

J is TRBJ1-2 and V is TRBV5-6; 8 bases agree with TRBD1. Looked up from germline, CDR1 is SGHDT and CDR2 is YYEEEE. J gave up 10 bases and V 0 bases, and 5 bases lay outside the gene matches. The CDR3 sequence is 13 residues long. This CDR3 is CASSLGDRGFYTF. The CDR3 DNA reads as TGTGCCAGCAGCTTGGGAGACAGGGGATTCTACACCTTC.

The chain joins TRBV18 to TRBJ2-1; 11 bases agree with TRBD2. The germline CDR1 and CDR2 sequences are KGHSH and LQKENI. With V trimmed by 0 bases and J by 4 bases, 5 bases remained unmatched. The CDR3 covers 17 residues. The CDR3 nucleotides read TGTGCCAGCTCACCACCACTAGCGGGGGAAACATACAATGAGCAGTTCTTC. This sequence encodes CASSPPLAGETYNEQFF.

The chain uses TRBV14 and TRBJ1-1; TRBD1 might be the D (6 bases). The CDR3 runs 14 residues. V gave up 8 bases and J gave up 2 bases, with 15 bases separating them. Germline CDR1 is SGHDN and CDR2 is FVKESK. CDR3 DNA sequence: TGTGCCAGCCAACGGTCAGGGGTAAACACTGAAGCTTTCTTT. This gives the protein CASQRSGVNTEAFF.

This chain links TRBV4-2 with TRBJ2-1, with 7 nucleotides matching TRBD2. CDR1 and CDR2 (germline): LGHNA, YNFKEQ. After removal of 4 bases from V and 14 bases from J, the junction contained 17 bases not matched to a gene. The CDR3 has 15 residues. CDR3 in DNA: TGTGCCAGCAGCCTCACACCCGGGGGGTCGGACGGGAAGTTCTTC. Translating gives CASSLTPGGSDGKFF.

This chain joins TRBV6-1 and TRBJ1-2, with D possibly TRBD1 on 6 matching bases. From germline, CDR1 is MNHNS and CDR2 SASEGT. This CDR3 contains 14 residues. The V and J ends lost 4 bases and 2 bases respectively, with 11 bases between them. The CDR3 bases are TGTGCCAGCAGTGGGACAGTGGGGAACTATGGCTACACCTTC. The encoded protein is CASSGTVGNYGYTF.

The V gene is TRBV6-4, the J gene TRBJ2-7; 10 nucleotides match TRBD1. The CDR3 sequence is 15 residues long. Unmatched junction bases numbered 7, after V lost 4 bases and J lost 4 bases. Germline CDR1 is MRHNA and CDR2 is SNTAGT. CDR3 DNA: TGTGCCAGCAGTGCCGGGACAGGGGTATCGTACGAGCAGTACTTC. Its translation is CASSAGTGVSYEQYF.

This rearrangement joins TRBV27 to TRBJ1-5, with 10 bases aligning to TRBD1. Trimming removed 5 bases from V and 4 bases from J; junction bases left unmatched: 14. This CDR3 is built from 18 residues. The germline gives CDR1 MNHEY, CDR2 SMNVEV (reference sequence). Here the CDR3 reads CASSLDSRDRGGNQPQHF. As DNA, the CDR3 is TGTGCCAGCAGTCTAGATTCCCGGGACAGGGGCGGAAATCAGCCCCAGCATTTT.

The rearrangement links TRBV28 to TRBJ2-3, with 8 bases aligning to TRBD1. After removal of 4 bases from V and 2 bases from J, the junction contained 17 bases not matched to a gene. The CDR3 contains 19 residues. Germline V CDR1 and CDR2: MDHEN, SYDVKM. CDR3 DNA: TGTGCCAGCAGTTCGTATACATCGAGACAGGGGACCTTCACAGATACGCAGTATTTT. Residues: CASSSYTSRQGTFTDTQYF. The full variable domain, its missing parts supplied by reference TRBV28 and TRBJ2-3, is DVKVTQSSRYLVKRTGEKVFLECVQDMDHENMFWYRQDPGLGLRLIYFSYDVKMKEKGDIPEGYSVSREKKERFSLILESASTNQTSMYLCASSSYTSRQGTFTDTQYFGPGTRLTVL.

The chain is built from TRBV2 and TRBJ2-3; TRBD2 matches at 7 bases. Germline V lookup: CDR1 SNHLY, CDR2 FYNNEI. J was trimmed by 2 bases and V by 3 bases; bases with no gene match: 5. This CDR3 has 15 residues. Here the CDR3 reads CASSDLLATTDTQYF. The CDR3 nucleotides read TGTGCCAGCAGTGATCTACTAGCGACCACAGATACGCAGTATTTT. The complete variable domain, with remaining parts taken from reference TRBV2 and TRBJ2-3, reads EPEVTQTPSHQVTQMGQEVILRCVPISNHLYFYWYRQILGQKVEFLVSFYNNEISEKSEIFDDQFSVERPDGSNFTLKIRSTKLEDSAMYFCASSDLLATTDTQYFGPGTRLTVL.

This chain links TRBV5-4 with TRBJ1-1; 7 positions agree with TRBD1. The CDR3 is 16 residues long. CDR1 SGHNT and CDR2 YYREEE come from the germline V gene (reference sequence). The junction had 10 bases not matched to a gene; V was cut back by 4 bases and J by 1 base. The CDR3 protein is CASSRGGDRTNTEAFF. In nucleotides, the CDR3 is TGTGCCAGCAGCCGCGGAGGGGACAGAACGAACACTGAAGCTTTCTTT. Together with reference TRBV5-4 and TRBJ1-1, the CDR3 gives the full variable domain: ETGVTQSPTHLIKTRGQQVTLRCSSQSGHNTVSWYQQALGQGPQFIFQYYREEENGRGNFPPRFSGLQFPNYSSELNVNALELDDSALYLCASSRGGDRTNTEAFFGQGTRLTVV.

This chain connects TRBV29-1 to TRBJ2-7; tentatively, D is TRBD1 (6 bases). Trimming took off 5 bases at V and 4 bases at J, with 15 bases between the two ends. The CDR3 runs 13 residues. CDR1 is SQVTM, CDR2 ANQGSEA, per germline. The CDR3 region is CSVTDSSRYEQYF. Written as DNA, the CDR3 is TGCAGCGTTACGGACAGCTCTAGGTACGAGCAGTACTTC.

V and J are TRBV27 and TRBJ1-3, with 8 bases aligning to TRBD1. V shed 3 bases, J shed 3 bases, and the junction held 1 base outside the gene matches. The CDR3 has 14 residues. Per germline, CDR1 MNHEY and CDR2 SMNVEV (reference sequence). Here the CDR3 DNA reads TGTGCCAGCAGTTTCAGGGGGCTTGGAAACACCATATATTTT. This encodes CASSFRGLGNTIYF.

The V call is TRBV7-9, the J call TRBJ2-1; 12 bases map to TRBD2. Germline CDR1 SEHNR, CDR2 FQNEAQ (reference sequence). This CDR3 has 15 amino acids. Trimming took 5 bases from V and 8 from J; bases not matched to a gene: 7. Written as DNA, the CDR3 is TGTGCCAGCAGCCAGGGGGGACTAGCGGGCCATGAGCAGTTCTTC. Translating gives CASSQGGLAGHEQFF.

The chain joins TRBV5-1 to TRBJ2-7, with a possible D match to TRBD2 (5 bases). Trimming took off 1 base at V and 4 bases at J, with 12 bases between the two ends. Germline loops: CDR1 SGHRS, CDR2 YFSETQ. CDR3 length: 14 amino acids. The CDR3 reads CASSLLEGGYEQYF. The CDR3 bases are TGCGCCAGCAGCTTGCTAGAGGGCGGGTACGAGCAGTACTTC.

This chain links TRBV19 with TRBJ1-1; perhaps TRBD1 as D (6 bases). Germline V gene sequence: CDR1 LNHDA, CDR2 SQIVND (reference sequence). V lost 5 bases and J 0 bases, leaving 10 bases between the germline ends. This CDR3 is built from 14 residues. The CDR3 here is CASSSQGMNTEAFF. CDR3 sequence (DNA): TGTGCCAGTAGTTCCCAGGGGATGAACACTGAAGCTTTCTTT.

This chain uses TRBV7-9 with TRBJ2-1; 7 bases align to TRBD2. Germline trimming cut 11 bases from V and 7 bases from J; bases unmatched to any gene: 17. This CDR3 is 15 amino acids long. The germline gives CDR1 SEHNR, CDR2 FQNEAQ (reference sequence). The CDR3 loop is CAGLRRESFRNEQFF. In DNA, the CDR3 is TGTGCCGGACTGAGGCGGGAGAGTTTTAGGAATGAGCAGTTCTTC. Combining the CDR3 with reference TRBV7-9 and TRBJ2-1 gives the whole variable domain DTGVSQNPRHKITKRGQNVTFRCDPISEHNRLYWYRQTLGQGPEFLTYFQNEAQLEKSRLLSDRFSAERPKGSFSTLEIQRTEQGDSAMYLCAGLRRESFRNEQFFGPGTRLTVL.

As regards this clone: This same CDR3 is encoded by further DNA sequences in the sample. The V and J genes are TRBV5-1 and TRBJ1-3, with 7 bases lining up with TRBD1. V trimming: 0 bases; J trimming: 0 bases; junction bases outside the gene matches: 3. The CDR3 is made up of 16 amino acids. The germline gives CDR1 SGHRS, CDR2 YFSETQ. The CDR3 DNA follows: TGCGCCAGCAGCTTGGCCCCAGGGGGCTCTGGAAACACCATATATTTT. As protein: CASSLAPGGSGNTIYF.

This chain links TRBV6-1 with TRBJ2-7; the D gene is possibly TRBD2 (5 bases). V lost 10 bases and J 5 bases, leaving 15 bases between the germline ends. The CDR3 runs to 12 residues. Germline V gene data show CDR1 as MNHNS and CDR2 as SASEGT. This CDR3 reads CATTRGSHEQYF. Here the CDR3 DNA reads TGTGCCACCACGCGAGGGTCGCACGAGCAGTACTTC.

The CDR3: CASSSDRGGDQPQHF. CDR3 nucleotides: TGTGCCAGCAGTTCCGACAGGGGCGGGGATCAGCCCCAGCATTTT. The chain uses TRBV6-6 and TRBJ1-5; 8 bases are shared with TRBD1. The V segment lost 4 bases and the J segment 5 bases; nucleotides outside the gene matches: 7. Germline V gives CDR1 MNHNY, CDR2 SVGAGI (reference sequence). The CDR3 extends over 15 amino acids.

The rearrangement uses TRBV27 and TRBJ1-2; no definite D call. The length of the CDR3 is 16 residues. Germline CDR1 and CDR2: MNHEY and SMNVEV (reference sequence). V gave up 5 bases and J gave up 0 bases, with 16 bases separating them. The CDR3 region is CASSPFTYDTNYGYTF. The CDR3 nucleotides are TGTGCCAGCAGTCCTTTTACCTACGACACTAACTATGGCTACACCTTC.

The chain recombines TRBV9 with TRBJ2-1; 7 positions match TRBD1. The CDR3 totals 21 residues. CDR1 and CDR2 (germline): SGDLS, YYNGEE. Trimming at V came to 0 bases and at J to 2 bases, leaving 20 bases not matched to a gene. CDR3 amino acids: CASSVDETTGWRRSTYNEQFF. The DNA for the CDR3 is TGTGCCAGCAGCGTAGACGAGACGACAGGGTGGCGAAGGTCGACCTACAATGAGCAGTTCTTC. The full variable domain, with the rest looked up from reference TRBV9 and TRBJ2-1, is DSGVTQTPKHLITATGQRVTLRCSPRSGDLSVYWYQQSLDQGLQFLIQYYNGEERAKGNILERFSAQQFPDLHSELNLSSLELGDSALYFCASSVDETTGWRRSTYNEQFFGPGTRLTVL.

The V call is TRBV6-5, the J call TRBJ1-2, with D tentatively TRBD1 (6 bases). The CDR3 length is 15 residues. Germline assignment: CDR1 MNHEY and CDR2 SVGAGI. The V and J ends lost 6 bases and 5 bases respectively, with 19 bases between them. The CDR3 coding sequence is TGTGCCAGCAGAACCCACGGGACCGGGACATATGGCTACACCTTC. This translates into CASRTHGTGTYGYTF.

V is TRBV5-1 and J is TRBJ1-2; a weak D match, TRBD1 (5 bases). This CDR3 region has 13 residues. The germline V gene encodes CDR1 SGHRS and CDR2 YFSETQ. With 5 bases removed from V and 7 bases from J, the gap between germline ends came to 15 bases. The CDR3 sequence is CASSLLQGSGYTF. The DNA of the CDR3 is TGCGCCAGCAGTCTACTTCAGGGAAGTGGCTACACCTTC.